This entry lists 10 T cell receptor beta chains sequenced from one sample in a study of metastatic and nonmetastatic thyroid tumors. TCRdb reassembled clones from the PCR reads with MiXCR. This sample has 35,000 to 55,000 clones, with roughly 3.1% found just once. Until they underwent thyroid surgery, no patient had received any treatment. Specimen: blood. These receptor sequences come from a female donor with papillary thyroid cancer or a benign thyroid nodule (not recorded which). Some clones in this sample may be carry-over from other donors' samples.

The sample holds many counts of this clone. The chain is built from TRBV5-1 and TRBJ2-7; D is perhaps TRBD1 (5 bases). This CDR3 contains 13 residues. CDR1 and CDR2 (germline): SGHRS, YFSETQ. V dropped 0 bases and J dropped 3 bases, with 7 bases sitting between them. The CDR3 sequence is CASSLDRGYEQYF. The CDR3 nucleotides read TGCGCCAGCAGCTTGGATAGGGGCTACGAGCAGTACTTC.

The chain is built from TRBV11-3 and TRBJ1-6; D not resolved. CDR1 SGHNT and CDR2 YENEEA come from the germline V gene. The CDR3 runs 13 residues. The V end was cut by 2 bases, the J end by 7 bases, with 6 bases between. In nucleotides, the CDR3 is TGTGCCAGCAGCTTACAGCAAAATTCACCCCTCCACTTT. It encodes CASSLQQNSPLHF.

The V call is TRBV27, the J call TRBJ1-2, with D possibly being TRBD1 (6 bases). CDR1 MNHEY and CDR2 SMNVEV come from the germline V gene (reference sequence). Trimming removed 5 bases from V and 2 bases from J, with 9 bases in between. CDR3 size: 13 residues. Here the CDR3 reads CASSLTGNYGYTF. CDR3 nucleotide sequence: TGTGCCAGCAGTCTTACAGGGAACTATGGCTACACCTTC.

This clone showed up just a few times. One junction end does not reproduce the germline sequence, and a read error may be involved. V usage is TRBV2 and J usage is TRBJ1-3, with a possible D match to TRBD1 (5 bases). CDR3 size: 15 residues. Germline V gives CDR1 SNHLY, CDR2 FYNNEI. The CDR3 protein is CASAGDRVSGNTMYF. DNA of the CDR3: TGTGCCAGCGCCGGGGACCGGGTCTCTGGAAACACCATGTATTTT. Drawing the rest from reference TRBV2 and TRBJ1-3, the complete variable domain is EPEVTQTPSHQVTQMGQEVILRCVPISNHLYFYWYRQILGQKVEFLVSFYNNEISEKSEIFDDQFSVERPDGSNFTLKIRSTKLEDSAMYFCASAGDRVSGNTMYFGEGSWLTVV.

This clone showed up many times. The chain links TRBV12-3 or TRBV12-4 to TRBJ2-5, with D possibly TRBD1 on 6 matching bases. The CDR3 runs 14 residues. Trimming took off 3 bases at V and 4 bases at J, with 12 bases between the two ends. CDR3 in DNA: TGTGCCAGCAGTTTTGGTCAAGGGGGAGAGACCCAGTACTTC. It codes for CASSFGQGGETQYF.

About this clone: Additional DNA sequences in this sample encode the identical CDR3. The CDR3 DNA is TGTGCCAGCAGTGAGAGTCGGGACTATGGCTACACCTTC. It translates to CASSESRDYGYTF. This chain joins TRBV2 and TRBJ1-2; D is unclear. This CDR3 has 13 residues. V shed 3 bases and J shed 3 bases, with 8 bases lying between them. Germline V lookup: CDR1 SNHLY, CDR2 FYNNEI.

This clone was detected many times. A read error may be the cause here, since a much bigger clone is one base away. Other DNA variants within this sample encode the same CDR3. This chain joins TRBV27 and TRBJ2-3, with 11 bases lining up with TRBD2. Per the germline V gene, CDR1 is MNHEY and CDR2 is SMNVEV (reference sequence). The CDR3 length is 17 residues. V lost 6 bases to trimming and J lost 9 bases; unmatched junction nucleotides: 17. The DNA for the CDR3 is TGTGCCAGCAGCTCTAGGAGACTAGCGGGACCCCTAGACACGCAGTATTTT. Amino acid sequence: CASSSRRLAGPLDTQYF.

This rearrangement joins TRBV25-1 to TRBJ1-6; the D gene is possibly TRBD1 (5 bases). The CDR3 totals 13 residues. Deletions cut 8 bases from V and 3 bases from J, with 8 bases between. Germline CDR1 is MGHDK and CDR2 is SYGVNS. The CDR3 reads CASSTGYNSPLHF. The CDR3 region has the DNA TGTGCCAGCTCTACAGGCTATAATTCACCCCTCCACTTT.

This clone came up a few times. The chain has TRBV6-1 and TRBJ1-2; the D is unclear. CDR1 MNHNS and CDR2 SASEGT come from the germline V gene. This CDR3 has 13 residues. Trimming pared 10 bases from V and 8 bases from J, leaving 20 bases between. DNA of the CDR3: TGTGCCACCGGGCCAACGATAAGGTGGGGCTACACCTTC. This codes for CATGPTIRWGYTF.

This clone has ten or more counts. CDR3 bases: TGTGCCAGTTCCGGGACAGGGGTTGGTTATGGCTACACCTTC. Protein: CASSGTGVGYGYTF. V is TRBV6-1 and J is TRBJ1-2; TRBD1 matches 10 bases. The germline gives CDR1 MNHNS, CDR2 SASEGT. Trimming at V came to 9 bases and at J to 5 bases, leaving 9 bases not matched to a gene. CDR3 length: 14 amino acids.